Following are 4 T cell receptor beta chains from one sample sequenced in a study of cytomegalovirus exposure and HLA in healthy donors. Amplification used 60 Vbeta primers and 13 Jbeta primers. The protocol was immunoSEQ multiplex PCR, while the TCRdb copy is restricted to in-frame clones and leaves out a portion. The table lists under 250,000 clones, around 77% of them singletons. The sequencing input was PBMCs. These receptors originate from a woman aged 25 to 39 in good health and CMV-seronegative.

This chain links TRBV4-1 with TRBJ2-7; TRBD2 aligns across 11 bases. This CDR3 is 16 amino acids long. The J segment lost 4 bases and the V segment lost 0 bases, leaving 5 bases of the junction unmatched. Germline V gives CDR1 MGHRA, CDR2 YSYEKL. CDR3 DNA sequence: TGCGCCAGCAGCCAAGATTCGACTAGCGGGGTGTACGAGCAGTACTTC. This codes for CASSQDSTSGVYEQYF.

CDR3 coding DNA: TGCGCCAGCAGCTTGGTAGGGGGCTATGGCTACACCTTC. As protein: CASSLVGGYGYTF. The chain carries TRBV5-1 and TRBJ1-2; TRBD1 is a possible D gene (6 bases). V lost 0 bases to trimming and J lost 4 bases, with 7 bases between them. This CDR3 is built from 13 residues. In germline, CDR1 is SGHRS, CDR2 YFSETQ.

The chain uses TRBV28 and TRBJ2-2; 9 bases agree with TRBD1. CDR1 and CDR2 (germline): MDHEN, SYDVKM. V shed 4 bases, J shed 3 bases, and the junction held 6 bases outside the gene matches. This CDR3 is 16 amino acids long. CDR3 loop: CASSSLGQGYTGELFF. Here the CDR3 DNA reads TGTGCCAGCAGTTCTCTCGGACAGGGGTACACCGGGGAGCTGTTTTTT.

The J gene is TRBJ1-1, the V gene TRBV18; 9 bases match TRBD1. J was trimmed by 5 bases and V by 6 bases; bases with no gene match: 7. CDR1 is KGHSH, CDR2 LQKENI, per germline. The CDR3 consists of 14 residues. The CDR3 nucleotides are TGTGCCAGCTCGGTGACAGGGGGAGGGACTGAAGCTTTCTTT. It codes for CASSVTGGGTEAFF.